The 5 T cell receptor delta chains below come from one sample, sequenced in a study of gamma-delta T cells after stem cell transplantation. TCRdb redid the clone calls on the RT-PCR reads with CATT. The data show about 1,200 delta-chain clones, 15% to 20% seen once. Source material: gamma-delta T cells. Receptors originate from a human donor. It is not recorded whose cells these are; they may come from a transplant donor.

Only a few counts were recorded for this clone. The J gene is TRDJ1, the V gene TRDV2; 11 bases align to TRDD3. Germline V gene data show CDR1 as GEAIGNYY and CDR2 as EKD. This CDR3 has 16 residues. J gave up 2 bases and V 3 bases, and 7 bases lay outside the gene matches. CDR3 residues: CACDDVGGYATDKLIF. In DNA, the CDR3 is TGTGCCTGTGACGACGTTGGGGGATACGCGACCGATAAACTCATCTTT.

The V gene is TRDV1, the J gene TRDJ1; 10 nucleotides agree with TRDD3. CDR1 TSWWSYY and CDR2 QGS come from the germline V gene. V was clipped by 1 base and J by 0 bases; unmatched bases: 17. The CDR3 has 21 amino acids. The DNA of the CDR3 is TGTGCTCTTGGGGAACCAACCTTCCCTACCCGTACTGGGGGATACACCGATAAACTCATCTTT. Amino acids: CALGEPTFPTRTGGYTDKLIF.

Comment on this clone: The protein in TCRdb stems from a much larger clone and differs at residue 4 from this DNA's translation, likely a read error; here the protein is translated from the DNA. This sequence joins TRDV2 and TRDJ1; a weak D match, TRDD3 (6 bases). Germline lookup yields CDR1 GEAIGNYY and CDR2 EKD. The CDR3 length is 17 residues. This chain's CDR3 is CACGTVGGPLYTDKLIF. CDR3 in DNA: TGTGCCTGTGGCACCGTTGGGGGGCCGTTGTACACCGATAAACTCATCTTT.

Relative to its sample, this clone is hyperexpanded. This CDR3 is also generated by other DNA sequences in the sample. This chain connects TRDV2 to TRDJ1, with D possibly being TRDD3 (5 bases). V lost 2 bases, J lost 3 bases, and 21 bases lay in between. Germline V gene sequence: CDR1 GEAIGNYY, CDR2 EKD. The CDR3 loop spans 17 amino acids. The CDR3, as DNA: TGTGCCTGTGACAGGCTTGGGGACCCAACTAATTCCGATAAACTCATCTTT. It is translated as CACDRLGDPTNSDKLIF.

CDR3 nucleotide sequence: TGTGCCTGTGACACCGTGGGGCAGGGTACTGGGGATGCGTACACCGATAAACTCATCTTT. Translating it yields CACDTVGQGTGDAYTDKLIF. V gene TRDV2 combines with J gene TRDJ1; 7 bases are a match to TRDD3. Per the germline V gene, CDR1 is GEAIGNYY and CDR2 is EKD. The CDR3 has 20 residues. Germline trimming cut 0 bases from V and 0 bases from J; bases unmatched to any gene: 18.